This T cell receptor (beta chain) is from a study of T-cell reconstitution after alpha-beta-depleted transplantation in children. During its preparation, the TCRbeta library received unique molecular identifiers. TCRdb re-called the PCR reads with MiXCR, one entry per CDR3 protein. The table shows some 840,000 distinct CDR3 sequences, with under 20% occurring only once. V was pared by 0 bases and J by 0 bases, with 6 bases of the junction left unmatched. The V gene's germline CDR1 is MGHRA and CDR2 YSYEKL. The length of the CDR3 is 17 residues. On this clonotype: Antigen specificity is unknown.

Whole-study results and caveats: The study traced high day-60 TCRbeta diversity in some patients to surviving recipient T cells and thymic progenitors. From newly produced T cells came most of the T-cell counts and diversity one year after transplant.

This rearrangement joins TRBV4-1 to TRBJ2-7, with 9 bases fitting TRBD1. The clonotype was recovered from a male patient under 18 who had a stem cell transplant for acute lymphoblastic leukemia, so the T cells may come from the graft donor. The sample in question was PBMCs, mostly from graft donor cells, obtained 360 days after TCRalphabeta/CD19-depleted stem cell transplant. CDR3 amino acids: CASSQEVWGQGSYEQYF. CDR3 in DNA: TGCGCCAGCAGCCAAGAGGTTTGGGGACAGGGCTCCTACGAGCAGTACTTC.